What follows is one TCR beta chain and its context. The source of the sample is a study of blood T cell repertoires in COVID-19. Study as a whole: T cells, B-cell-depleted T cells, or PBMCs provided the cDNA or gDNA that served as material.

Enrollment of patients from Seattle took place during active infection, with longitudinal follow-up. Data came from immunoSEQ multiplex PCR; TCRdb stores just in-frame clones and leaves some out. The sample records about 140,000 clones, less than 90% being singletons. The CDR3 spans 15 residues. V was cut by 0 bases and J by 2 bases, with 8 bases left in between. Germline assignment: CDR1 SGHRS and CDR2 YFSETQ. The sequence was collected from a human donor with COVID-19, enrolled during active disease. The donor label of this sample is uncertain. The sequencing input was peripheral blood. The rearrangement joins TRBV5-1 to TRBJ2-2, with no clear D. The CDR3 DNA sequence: TGCGCCAGCAGCTTGGGCGGCATTAACACCGGGGAGCTGTTTTTT. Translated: CASSLGGINTGELFF.